This record concerns one TCR beta chain sequence. Study members were between about 18 and 100 years old and lived in approximately 25 US regions. Assignment of participants to cohorts was predicated upon participant-reported clinical history. In the original processing: Amplification of reference gene primers provided the estimated nucleated cell counts. The assay was immunoSEQ multiplex PCR, and TCRdb's table has in-frame clones only and misses some. The V and J calls and clone size are taken from that table; D and trimming were inferred from the DNA. The table has roughly 250,000 clones, roughly 87% seen once. The V and J ends lost 4 bases and 7 bases respectively, with 16 bases between them. CDR3 length equals 15 residues. Germline values: CDR1 LNHDA, CDR2 SQIVND (reference sequence). This sample was taken from a study of blood T cell repertoires in COVID-19. Study-wide context: T cells, B-cell-depleted T cells, or PBMCs provided the cDNA or gDNA that served as material.

The specimen sequenced was PBMCs or T cells enriched from blood (not recorded which). The receptor's source is a woman in her 30s with acute COVID-19. The J gene is TRBJ2-2, the V gene TRBV19; possibly TRBD2 for D (5 bases). For the CDR3, the DNA is TGTGCCAGTAGTACCCTCACTAGTGCGCACGGGGAGCTGTTTTTT. It translates to CASSTLTSAHGELFF.